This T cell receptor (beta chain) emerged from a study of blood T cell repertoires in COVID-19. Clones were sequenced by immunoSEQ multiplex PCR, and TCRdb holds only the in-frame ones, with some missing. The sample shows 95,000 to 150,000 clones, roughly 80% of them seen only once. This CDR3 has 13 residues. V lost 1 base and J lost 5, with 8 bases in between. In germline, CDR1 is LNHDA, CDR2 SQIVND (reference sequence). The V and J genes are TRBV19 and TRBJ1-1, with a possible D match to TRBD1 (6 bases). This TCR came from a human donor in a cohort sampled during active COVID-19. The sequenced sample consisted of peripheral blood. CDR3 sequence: CASSIGGHTEAFF. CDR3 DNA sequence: TGTGCCAGTAGTATAGGGGGGCATACTGAAGCTTTCTTT.